This paragraph reports one T cell receptor (beta chain). This clonotype occurred a few times. There is no known antigen for this receptor. Base-call qualities are not available, and no considerably larger clone is one nucleotide away. Patients chosen for sequencing had shown expansion of CD8+CD57+ cells by flow cytometry. All patients had severe acquired aplastic anemia diagnosed by International Study of Aplastic Anemia and Agranulocytosis and Camitta criteria. No therapy had been received by the patients at the time of blood sampling. In this study, sorted CD4+ and CD8+ T cells from the blood of healthy subjects and of severe aplastic anemia patients had their TCR repertoires deep-sequenced. In the USA, patient enrollment took place under clinicaltrials.gov protocols 00001620, 01623167, 00001397, 00071045, 00081523 and 00961064. Ficoll-Paque density gradient centrifugation was used to isolate peripheral blood mononuclear cells. CD4+ and CD8+ T cells were sorted by FACS or magnetic beads before DNA extraction.

Reading from cysteine to phenylalanine, the CDR3 counts 11 amino acids. The read is trimmed to its CDR3 DNA, 33 bases read in frame from base 1. Deletion took 7 bases off V and 3 bases off J, with a span of 7 bases between the germline ends. For CDR1 and CDR2, the germline V gene lists SNHLY and FYNNEI. Genomic DNA was used as template for profiling of TCR beta VDJ combinations and CDR3 sequences. An Illumina HiSeq 2000 was used for TCR repertoire sequencing. From the authors' description of their analysis: TRBV/TRBJ rearrangement plots, CDR3 size and DJ length profiles, and Simpson's diversity index were used to assess repertoires. The immunodominant clone was defined as the most abundant DNA sequence in deep sequencing data. CDR3 amino acid sequences were screened for sharing across subjects and compared with published repertoires and the VDJdb database. Clones were called with MiXCR by TCRdb after fastp trimmed the public reads at Q25, and only in-frame beta chains were retained. Rows with one shared CDR3 protein collapse into an entry with the most common genes and DNA. Here the V and J calls rest on TCRdb's processing, not on the authors' analysis. A total of about 200,000 distinct CDR3 sequences appear in this sample, around 50% of them only once. Together, the top ten hold 15% to 20% of the sample.

The entry originates in a study of CD8+CD57+ T cells in acquired aplastic anemia (dated by TCRdb to 2017 to 2018). Some background on the complete study: On average, sorted CD4+ and CD8+ cells yielded around 3.4 ug of extracted DNA, with a range of roughly 0.17 to 30 ug. CD8+CD57+ expansion was defined as a frequency above the mean frequency observed in healthy subjects.

General conclusions and limits of the study: About 30 CD8+ CDR3 sequences were found to be shared between patients and controls, but these sequences appeared to be highly expressed in patients and within the immunodominant clones of the patients. CD8+ Simpson's diversity did not differ significantly between patients and healthy controls (P=0.060).

This receptor was identified in a human donor with aplastic anemia. Sequencing input: sorted CD4+, CD8+, or CD8+CD57+ T cells (not recorded which) from PBMCs. Recombination connected TRBV2 to TRBJ2-7; TRBD1 is perhaps the D gene, given 6 matching bases. The DNA sequence is TGTGCCAGCAAACAGGGCTACGAGCAGTACTTC. The resulting protein is CASKQGYEQYF.